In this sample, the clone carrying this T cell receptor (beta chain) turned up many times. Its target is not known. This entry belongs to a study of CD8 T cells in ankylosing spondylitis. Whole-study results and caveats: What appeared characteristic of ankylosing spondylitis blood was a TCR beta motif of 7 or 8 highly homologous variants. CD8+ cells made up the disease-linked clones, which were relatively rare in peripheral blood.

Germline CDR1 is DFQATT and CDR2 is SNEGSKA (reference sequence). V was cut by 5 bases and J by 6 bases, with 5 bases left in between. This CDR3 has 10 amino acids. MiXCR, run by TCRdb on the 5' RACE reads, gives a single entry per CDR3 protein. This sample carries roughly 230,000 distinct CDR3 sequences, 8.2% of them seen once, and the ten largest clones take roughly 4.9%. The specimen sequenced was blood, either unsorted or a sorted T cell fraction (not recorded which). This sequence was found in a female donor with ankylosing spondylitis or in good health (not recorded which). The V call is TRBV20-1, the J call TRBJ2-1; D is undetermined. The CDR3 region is CSAPLNEQFF. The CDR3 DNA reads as TGCAGTGCTCCCCTCAATGAGCAGTTCTTC.